Listed below are T cell receptor beta chains from one sample, sequenced in a study of T cell repertoires in cytomegalovirus infection. TCRdb independently ran MiXCR on the reads; one entry per CDR3 protein. The table lists 200,000 to 300,000 distinct CDR3 sequences, 9% to 15% of them singletons. Sequenced material: PBMCs. The receptors originated from a human donor in good health (CMV status not recorded). Some clones in this sample may be carry-over from other donors' samples. The CDR3 runs from the conserved cysteine through the conserved F or W. D genes are given only for firm matches. Some rows mark clone size as missing; the rest say once, few, many or name a class of expanded clone.

TRBJ1-6 - many TRBV7-2 TGTGCCAGCAGCTATCACAGGGATTCACCCCTCCACTTT CASSYHRDSPLHF
TRBJ2-1 TRBD2 medium-sized TRBV7-2 TGTGCCAGCGGGGGGGCGGGGGGGCCAGGTGAGCAGTTCTTC CASGGAGGPGEQFF
TRBJ1-1 - many TRBV12-3/TRBV12-4 TGTGCCAGCAGCCCCCGGCGGGACACTGAAGCTTTCTTT CASSPRRDTEAFF
TRBJ2-7 TRBD1 - TRBV28 TGTGCCAGCAGCAGAATGGGACAGGGGAGGTACGAGCAGTACTTC CASSRMGQGRYEQYF
TRBJ1-5 TRBD1 - TRBV20-1 TGCAGTGCTACCCAAGGACAGGGAGAAGGGCAGCCCCAGCATTTT CSATQGQGEGQPQHF
TRBJ2-2 - few TRBV12-3/TRBV12-4 TGTGCCAGCAGTCTGTGGGCGGCCGGGGAGCTGTTTTTT CASSLWAAGELFF
TRBJ2-7 - - TRBV7-9 TGTGCCAGCAGCCAGACTCTGGGGGTCGCCTACGAGCAGTACTTC CASSQTLGVAYEQYF
TRBJ2-3 - many TRBV5-6 TGTGCCAGCAGCCCGACTTCTCGGGATACGCAGTATTTT CASSPTSRDTQYF
TRBJ2-5 TRBD2 many TRBV7-2 TGTGCCAGCAGCTCTGCTAGCGGCCTCCGGGAGACCCAGTACTTC CASSSASGLRETQYF
TRBJ1-6 - many TRBV27 TGTGCCAGCAGTTTATCCAAAGGGAACTCCTATAATTCACCCCTCCACTTT CASSLSKGNSYNSPLHF
TRBJ2-1 - many TRBV7-2 TGTGCCAGCAGCTTAGCCCCTAGTTCAAATGAGCAGTTCTTC CASSLAPSSNEQFF
TRBJ2-2 TRBD2 - TRBV6-2/TRBV6-3 TGTGCCACACCAGCGGGGACGAACACCGGGGAGCTGTTTTTT CATPAGTNTGELFF
TRBJ1-5 - many TRBV6-2/TRBV6-3 TGTGCCAGCAGTTACCCCGGGACGGGGTTCGGAAGCAATCAGCCCCAGCATTTT CASSYPGTGFGSNQPQHF
TRBJ2-7 - many TRBV7-6 TGTGCCAGCAGCAACCTAGCGACCTACGAGCAGTACTTC CASSNLATYEQYF
TRBJ1-5 - - TRBV2 TGTGCCAGCAGCGGACAGCGGCAGGAACAGCCCCAGCATTTT CASSGQRQEQPQHF
TRBJ1-3 - - TRBV11-2 TGTGCCAGCAGCCCCGGCTCCTCTGGAAACACCATATATTTT CASSPGSSGNTIYF
TRBJ1-2 - many TRBV7-2 TGTGCCAGCAGCTTAGACGGAAAGATAACTATGAGCTACACCTTC CASSLDGKITMSYTF
TRBJ2-5 TRBD2 - TRBV2 TGTGCCAGCAGTCGACTAGCGTCTCAAGAGACCCAGTACTTC CASSRLASQETQYF
TRBJ2-3 TRBD1 many TRBV5-5 TGTGGTTCAGGGACAGCAGATACGCAGTATTTT CGSGTADTQYF
TRBJ1-4 TRBD1 - TRBV27 TGTGCCAGCAGTTGGACAGGGGCGACGGGGTCTAATGAAAAACTGTTTTTT CASSWTGATGSNEKLFF
TRBJ2-1 - few TRBV28 TGTGCCAGCACCCACACCAGAGGTCGAGAGCAGTTCTTC CASTHTRGREQFF
TRBJ2-5 - many TRBV7-2 TGTGCCAGCAGCTTATCCGGCGGGACCAGGGAGACCCAGTACTTC CASSLSGGTRETQYF
TRBJ2-3 - many TRBV7-2 TGTGCCAGCAGCTTAGTAGGCGAAGCGGATACGCAGTATTTT CASSLVGEADTQYF
TRBJ2-3 - - TRBV5-4 TGTGCCAGCAGCACAAACCCAGGACCAACCACAGATACGCAGTATTTT CASSTNPGPTTDTQYF
TRBJ2-5 TRBD2 many TRBV11-3 TGTGCCAGCAGCTGGGGACTAGCGGGAGATTACCCAAAAGCGAGTGGGACCCAGTACTTC CASSWGLAGDYPKASGTQYF
TRBJ2-5 - many TRBV7-6 TGTGCCAGCACCTTGGGCCTTGTGCAAGAGACCCAGTACTTC CASTLGLVQETQYF
TRBJ2-6 TRBD1 many TRBV18 TGTGCCAGCTCACCATCGACAGGGCTTTCTGGGGCCAACGTCCTGACTTTC CASSPSTGLSGANVLTF
TRBJ2-3 - many TRBV10-3 TGTGCCATCAGTGAGGGGATAGAAGGCACAGATACGCAGTATTTT CAISEGIEGTDTQYF
TRBJ1-6 TRBD1 many TRBV5-1 TGCGCCAGCAAACTCGACAGGGGTAATTCACCCCTCCACTTT CASKLDRGNSPLHF
TRBJ1-2 - few TRBV7-9 TGTGCCAGCAGCCCCGGGACCGCGTTGGATGGCTACACCTTC CASSPGTALDGYTF
TRBJ1-5 - few TRBV27 TGTGGCTGTCACCTCGGGAGATATCAGCCCCAGCATTTT CGCHLGRYQPQHF
TRBJ2-5 - many TRBV24-1 TGTGCCACCAGTGTGGGTGGGAAGGGAGGAGAGACCCAGTACTTC CATSVGGKGGETQYF
TRBJ2-1 - - TRBV14 TGTGCCAGCAGCCGCGTCGGGGGAACTGTATTCTACAATGAGCAGTTCTTC CASSRVGGTVFYNEQFF
TRBJ2-3 - many TRBV19 TGTGCCAGTAGTATAGGAGGCCGACCGGGGAGAGATACGCAGTATTTT CASSIGGRPGRDTQYF
TRBJ2-1 - many TRBV5-4 TGTGCCAGCAGCTTGGAATACGGATACAATGAGCAGTTCTTC CASSLEYGYNEQFF
TRBJ2-5 - many TRBV7-9 TGTGCCAGCAGTCTCCTCTGGGAGACCCAGTACTTC CASSLLWETQYF
TRBJ2-4 TRBD1 - TRBV7-9 TGTGCCAGCAGCTCTTACAGGGGGCAGGAAAACATTCAGTACTTC CASSSYRGQENIQYF
TRBJ2-7 - many TRBV7-2 TGTGCCAGCAGCCCCCACGTTCCGTTAGGGCTAGCCGCCTACGAGCAGTACTTC CASSPHVPLGLAAYEQYF
TRBJ2-7 TRBD1 many TRBV11-2 TGTGCCAGCAGCTTAGATCAAACAGGGGGAAACACCTACGAGCAGTACTTC CASSLDQTGGNTYEQYF
TRBJ1-2 - - TRBV7-9 TGTGCCAGCAGCTTAGCGCTCGGAAAAAACTATGGCTACACCTTC CASSLALGKNYGYTF
TRBJ1-2 TRBD1 many TRBV12-3/TRBV12-4 TGTGCCAGCAGATCTAGGACAGGGGCCTATGGCTACACCTTC CASRSRTGAYGYTF
TRBJ1-2 - - TRBV19 TGTGCCAGTAGTATAGAAATCGACTATGGCTACACCTTC CASSIEIDYGYTF
TRBJ2-5 - few TRBV28 TGTGCCAGCAGTTTGGAAAGGAGGGCCCAAGAGACCCAGTACTTC CASSLERRAQETQYF
TRBJ1-2 - few TRBV9 TGTGCCAGCAGCGTAGATGACAGTCGGGGCTACACCTTC CASSVDDSRGYTF
TRBJ1-3 - - TRBV18 TGTGCCAGCTCACTCGAGGTCCGGGGAGGAAACACCATATATTTT CASSLEVRGGNTIYF
TRBJ1-2 TRBD1 - TRBV29-1 TGCAGCGTTGAAGACAGGGGGCGCCTCAATGGCTACACCTTC CSVEDRGRLNGYTF
TRBJ2-5 - many TRBV5-6 TGTGCCAGCAGCTACGGACGAGAGACCCAGTACTTC CASSYGRETQYF
TRBJ2-1 TRBD1 many TRBV2 TGTGCCGCTGGTGGGACAGGCGGCTATGAGCAGTTCTTC CAAGGTGGYEQFF
TRBJ2-6 - - TRBV5-1 TGCGCCAGCAGCTTAACAACAGGTGCTGGGGGGGCCAACGTCCTGACTTTC CASSLTTGAGGANVLTF
TRBJ2-3 TRBD2 many TRBV7-2 TGTGCCAGCAGCTTAGATCGGGAAGCGGGGGGGCGTACGCAGTATTTT CASSLDREAGGRTQYF